The rows below give T cell receptor beta chains drawn from one sample of a study of T cell responses to AZD1222 COVID-19 vaccine. TCRdb's table, derived via immunoSEQ multiplex PCR, lists solely in-frame clones and lacks some. Among 150,000 to 170,000 clones listed, 88% were seen once. The material was peripheral blood, obtained on day 0 of AZD1222 vaccination. The source is an adult in good health. The CDR3 runs from the conserved cysteine through the conserved F or W. A D gene is named only where the DNA matches it firmly. Clone size is not always given. Where it is, it says once, few, many or a class for expanded clones.

TRBJ2-1 - TRBD2 TRBV10-3 CAIKIAGGYNEQFF TGTGCCATCAAAATAGCGGGGGGATACAATGAGCAGTTCTTC
TRBJ1-1 - - TRBV7-2 CASSSSGTNTEAFF TGTGCCAGCAGCTCCTCTGGGACGAACACTGAAGCTTTCTTT
TRBJ2-1 - - TRBV6-5 CASSYTLGSSYNEQFF TGTGCCAGCAGTTACACGCTAGGCAGCTCCTACAATGAGCAGTTCTTC
TRBJ1-5 - - TRBV6-5 CASRRGNQPQHF TGTGCCAGCAGGAGAGGCAATCAGCCCCAGCATTTT
TRBJ2-7 - - TRBV1 CTSSQDYEQYF TGCACCAGCAGCCAAGACTACGAGCAGTACTTC
TRBJ2-5 - TRBD2 TRBV10-3 CAISERAPSGGETQYF TGTGCCATCAGTGAGAGGGCCCCTAGCGGCGGGGAGACCCAGTACTTC
TRBJ1-6 once - TRBV5-4 CASSLAWGNSPLHF TGTGCCAGCAGCTTGGCCTGGGGGAATTCACCCCTCCACTTT
TRBJ1-2 - - TRBV7-2 CASSFVNYGYTF TGTGCCAGCAGCTTCGTAAACTATGGCTACACCTTC
TRBJ1-1 - - TRBV28 CASTHPRRVTEAFF TGTGCCAGCACCCACCCCCGTCGGGTCACTGAAGCTTTCTTT
TRBJ2-1 - - TRBV7-3 CASSPGPMSEQFF TGTGCCAGCAGCCCGGGGCCCATGTCTGAGCAGTTCTTC
TRBJ2-5 - TRBD1 TRBV5-4 CASTAGDRGEQTQYF TGTGCCAGCACCGCCGGGGACAGGGGAGAGCAGACCCAGTACTTC
TRBJ2-3 once - TRBV3-1/TRBV3-2 CASSLAGGSTDTQYF TGTGCCAGCAGTTTAGCTGGGGGTAGCACAGATACGCAGTATTTT
TRBJ2-5 - - TRBV2 CASSETSGRETQYF TGTGCCAGCAGTGAAACTAGTGGCCGGGAGACCCAGTACTTC
TRBJ2-3 - TRBD2 TRBV10-3 CAISDRTSGVVDTQYF TGTGCCATCAGTGACCGGACTAGCGGGGTCGTAGATACGCAGTATTTT
TRBJ1-6 - TRBD1 TRBV28 CASILGQGDSPLHF TGTGCCAGCATTTTAGGACAGGGGGATTCACCCCTCCACTTT
TRBJ1-2 - - TRBV6-5 CASRRGQYGYTF TGTGCCAGCCGCCGAGGACAGTATGGCTACACCTTC
TRBJ2-5 - - TRBV7-8 CASTPGPQETQYF TGTGCCAGCACTCCGGGTCCCCAAGAGACCCAGTACTTC
TRBJ2-2 few - TRBV27 CASSLAPPGLQANTGELFF TGTGCCAGCAGTTTAGCCCCCCCGGGACTCCAGGCGAACACCGGGGAGCTGTTTTTT
TRBJ1-2 - - TRBV19 CAIRGQGRPGYTF TGTGCCATCCGAGGGCAGGGACGCCCTGGCTACACCTTC
TRBJ1-4 once TRBD1 TRBV13 CASSFRDRAKKLFF TGTGCCAGCAGCTTCCGGGACAGGGCTAAAAAACTGTTTTTT
TRBJ1-1 once TRBD1 TRBV25-1 CASSYNTGGNTEAFF TGTGCCAGCAGTTATAACACAGGGGGGAACACTGAAGCTTTCTTT
TRBJ2-7 - - TRBV28 CASSLPQGPYEQYF TGTGCCAGCAGTTTACCCCAGGGCCCCTACGAGCAGTACTTC
TRBJ2-7 - TRBD2 TRBV11-2 CASSPGGGRSYEQYF TGTGCCAGCAGCCCCGGGGGGGGCAGGTCCTACGAGCAGTACTTC
TRBJ2-2 - - TRBV14 CASSQRMGVGELFF TGTGCCAGCAGCCAACGTATGGGGGTCGGGGAGCTGTTTTTT
TRBJ1-1 - TRBD1 TRBV5-1 CASSTDAGQGGTEAFF TGCGCCAGCAGCACTGACGCGGGACAGGGTGGGACTGAAGCTTTCTTT
TRBJ1-3 - TRBD1 TRBV28 CASSLGQGRSGNTIYF TGTGCCAGCAGTCTCGGACAGGGGAGATCTGGAAACACCATATATTTT
TRBJ2-7 - - TRBV28 CASSLEYRDEQYF TGTGCCAGCAGTTTAGAGTACAGGGACGAGCAGTACTTC
TRBJ2-1 - TRBD1 TRBV5-6 CASSWTGNEQFF TGTGCCAGCAGCTGGACAGGGAATGAGCAGTTCTTC
TRBJ1-2 - TRBD1 TRBV7-8 CASSPGTGTGYTF TGTGCCAGCAGCCCAGGGACAGGGACTGGCTACACCTTC
TRBJ2-7 - TRBD1 TRBV27 CASSLTGSYEQYF TGTGCCAGCAGCCTGACAGGGTCCTACGAGCAGTACTTC
TRBJ2-1 - - TRBV9 CASSVEWGEQFF TGTGCCAGCAGCGTAGAGTGGGGTGAGCAGTTCTTC
TRBJ2-1 - TRBD2 TRBV29-1 CSVEARGVKRGGYNEQFF TGCAGCGTTGAAGCTCGAGGGGTAAAGCGGGGGGGCTACAATGAGCAGTTCTTC
TRBJ1-1 - TRBD1 TRBV7-8 CASSSTGGWGAFF TGTGCCAGCAGCTCAACAGGGGGCTGGGGGGCTTTCTTT
TRBJ1-1 once - TRBV3-1/TRBV3-2 CASSQGGVYAEAFF TGTGCCAGCAGCCAAGGAGGAGTTTATGCTGAAGCTTTCTTT
TRBJ1-2 - - TRBV5-1 CASSLGGEGYTF TGCGCCAGCAGCTTGGGCGGGGAGGGCTACACCTTC
TRBJ2-5 - - TRBV5-4 CASSLRETQYF TGTGCCAGCAGCCTGCGGGAGACCCAGTACTTC
TRBJ1-3 - - TRBV11-2 CASSLGSSGNTIYF TGTGCCAGCAGCTTGGGGTCCTCTGGAAACACCATATATTTT
TRBJ2-5 - TRBD2 TRBV6-5 CASNLAGAGETQYF TGTGCCAGCAACCTAGCGGGGGCGGGGGAGACCCAGTACTTC
TRBJ2-7 - TRBD2 TRBV2 CASRTGTSGGTPYEQYF TGTGCCAGCAGAACCGGGACTAGCGGGGGGACCCCCTACGAGCAGTACTTC
TRBJ2-5 - TRBD1 TRBV5-1 CASSWTGGEETQYF TGCGCCAGCAGCTGGACAGGGGGCGAAGAGACCCAGTACTTC
TRBJ1-3 - - TRBV7-2 CASSTPGPSGNTIYF TGTGCCAGCAGCACTCCAGGACCCTCTGGAAACACCATATATTTT
TRBJ2-7 - TRBD1 TRBV6-2/TRBV6-3 CASSYSRQGSWEQYF TGTGCCAGCAGTTACTCGCGACAGGGTTCGTGGGAGCAGTACTTC
TRBJ1-2 - TRBD1 TRBV19 CASSIGRGYGYTF TGTGCCAGTAGTATTGGCAGGGGGTATGGCTACACCTTC
TRBJ2-1 - TRBD2 TRBV4-2 CASSQVGGGNEQFF TGTGCCAGCAGCCAAGTGGGCGGGGGCAATGAGCAGTTCTTC
TRBJ1-1 - - TRBV4-3 CASSQAGPSRAAFF TGCGCCAGCAGCCAAGCGGGACCGTCAAGAGCAGCTTTCTTT
TRBJ1-2 - - TRBV4-3 CASSQETGANYGYTF TGCGCCAGCAGCCAAGAAACGGGCGCTAACTATGGCTACACCTTC
TRBJ2-5 once TRBD2 TRBV9 CASSVEGLGFETQYF TGTGCCAGCAGCGTAGAGGGACTAGGGTTTGAGACCCAGTACTTC
TRBJ1-1 - TRBD1 TRBV10-3 CAIRGTGRNTEAFF TGTGCCATCAGGGGGACAGGGAGGAACACTGAAGCTTTCTTT
TRBJ2-2 - - TRBV14 CASSQHYDGGELFF TGTGCCAGCAGCCAACACTATGACGGGGGGGAGCTGTTTTTT
TRBJ1-1 few TRBD1 TRBV2 CASREGTGVTEAFF TGTGCCAGCAGGGAAGGGACAGGGGTCACTGAAGCTTTCTTT
TRBJ1-1 - TRBD1 TRBV3-1/TRBV3-2 CASSQQGASEAFF TGTGCCAGCAGCCAACAGGGGGCCTCTGAAGCTTTCTTT
TRBJ2-5 - - TRBV3-1/TRBV3-2 CASSPQGLQETQYF TGTGCCAGCAGCCCCCAGGGATTACAAGAGACCCAGTACTTC
TRBJ2-1 - TRBD2 TRBV11-3 CASSPSGALYNEQFF TGTGCCAGCAGTCCTAGCGGGGCTTTATACAATGAGCAGTTCTTC
TRBJ1-2 few TRBD1 TRBV9 CASSAADRVGYGYTF TGTGCCAGCAGCGCCGCCGACAGGGTAGGGTATGGCTACACCTTC
TRBJ2-5 - TRBD2 TRBV6-2/TRBV6-3 CASSQGLAGDRETQYF TGTGCCAGCAGTCAGGGACTAGCGGGGGACCGAGAGACCCAGTACTTC